This entry lists 6 T cell receptor beta chains sequenced from one sample in a study of cytomegalovirus exposure and HLA in healthy donors. PCR primers comprised 60 Vbeta and 13 Jbeta primers. Repertoires were generated with immunoSEQ multiplex PCR, while TCRdb's copy carries only in-frame clones and drops some. This table holds 150,000 to 200,000 clones, about 85% found once. Material: PBMCs. The receptors were gathered from a boy between 2 and 15 years old in good health and CMV-seronegative.

The chain uses TRBV28 and TRBJ1-5; TRBD1 aligns across 9 bases. Germline trimming cut 5 bases from V and 5 bases from J; bases unmatched to any gene: 13. This CDR3 region has 17 residues. Germline V gives CDR1 MDHEN, CDR2 SYDVKM. CDR3 DNA: TGTGCCAGCAGTATCACTCCCGGGACAGGGTCCCATCAGCCCCAGCATTTT. Translated, it gives CASSITPGTGSHQPQHF.

This rearrangement joins TRBV5-4 to TRBJ1-2; D unresolved. CDR3 length equals 13 residues. Germline values: CDR1 SGHNT, CDR2 YYREEE (reference sequence). V was trimmed by 4 bases and J by 5 bases, leaving 12 bases between them. As DNA, the CDR3 is TGTGCCAGCAGCCGTTGGCAGACTTATGGCTACACCTTC. Translated, it gives CASSRWQTYGYTF.

The DNA of the CDR3 is TGTGCCACTAGACAGGGGAAGGTTGGTGAGCAGTTCTTC. It translates to CATRQGKVGEQFF. V usage is TRBV28 and J usage is TRBJ2-1; TRBD1 matches 8 bases. This CDR3 region has 13 residues. After removal of 10 bases from V and 9 bases from J, the junction contained 11 bases not matched to a gene. Germline V gene data show CDR1 as MDHEN and CDR2 as SYDVKM.

This clone was observed a handful of times. This chain connects TRBV7-9 to TRBJ1-1; 8 bases line up with TRBD1. J gave up 1 base and V 4 bases, and 5 bases lay outside the gene matches. The CDR3 spans 15 residues. CDR1 and CDR2 (germline): SEHNR, FQNEAQ (reference sequence). The CDR3 loop is CASSYWTGQNTEAFF. The CDR3 DNA sequence: TGTGCCAGCAGCTATTGGACAGGGCAGAACACTGAAGCTTTCTTT.

The rearrangement links TRBV19 to TRBJ1-6; no reliable D call. This CDR3 comprises 15 residues. Trimming removed 5 bases from V and 10 bases from J, with 18 bases in between. CDR1 and CDR2 (germline): LNHDA, SQIVND (reference sequence). The CDR3, as DNA: TGTGCCAGTAGTCCCATCGAACGAGGAATATCACCCCTCCACTTT. Residues: CASSPIERGISPLHF. The whole variable domain, filled in from reference TRBV19 and TRBJ1-6, reads DGGITQSPKYLFRKEGQNVTLSCEQNLNHDAMYWYRQDPGQGLRLIYYSQIVNDFQKGDIAEGYSVSREKKESFPLTVTSAQKNPTAFYLCASSPIERGISPLHFGNGTRLTVT.

This clone came up a few times. This chain joins TRBV5-6 and TRBJ2-7, with 9 bases aligning to TRBD1. There are 15 residues in the CDR3. V lost 1 base to trimming and J lost 4 bases; unmatched junction nucleotides: 6. Germline CDR1 SGHDT, CDR2 YYEEEE. This CDR3 is CASSLFRDRDYEQYF. CDR3 bases: TGTGCCAGCAGCTTGTTTAGGGACAGGGATTACGAGCAGTACTTC. The complete variable domain, with remaining parts taken from reference TRBV5-6 and TRBJ2-7, reads DAGVTQSPTHLIKTRGQQVTLRCSPKSGHDTVSWYQQALGQGPQFIFQYYEEEERQRGNFPDRFSGHQFPNYSSELNVNALLLGDSALYLCASSLFRDRDYEQYFGPGTRLTVT.